Many counts were recorded for the clone carrying this T cell receptor (beta chain). The record originates from a study of Graves' ophthalmopathy and Graves' hyperthyroidism. CDR3 length equals 17 residues. V shed 0 bases, J shed 2 bases, and the junction held 9 bases outside the gene matches. Germline values: CDR1 ENHRY, CDR2 SYGVKD. The authors amplified TCR beta CDR3 regions from RNA transcripts. HTBI-primed first-round RT-PCR preceded second-round multiplex PCR. One entry per CDR3 protein results from TCRdb running MiXCR on the multiplex PCR reads. The top ten clones hold more than 2.5% of a sample with hundreds of thousands of distinct CDR3 sequences, about 21% of them seen once.

The chain carries TRBV10-3 and TRBJ2-5; 7 bases fit TRBD2. The sequencing sample was made of peripheral blood. The sequence derives from a woman aged 18 to 35 with stable Graves' hyperthyroidism. The CDR3 loop reads CAISESIGGRKQETQYF. The DNA for the CDR3 is TGTGCCATCAGTGAGTCGATCGGCGGGAGAAAACAAGAGACCCAGTACTTC.